This T cell receptor (beta chain) was sequenced during a study of T cells after yellow fever vaccination. Across the study: The fractions with low cell numbers were processed using SMART-Seq v4 Ultra Low Input.

General observations from the study: Within FACS-sorted repertoires, abundant clonotypes contaminating from the bulk population could be present. A small proportion of clonotypes was detected in both the CD4 and CD8 compartments.

5'RACE template switching added a universal primer site and UMIs to TCR cDNA. From the 5' RACE reads, TCRdb called clonotypes with MiXCR, one entry per CDR3 protein. The sample lists 250,000 to 400,000 distinct CDR3 sequences; roughly 4.3% were seen once. Deletions cut 5 bases from V and 0 bases from J, with 10 bases between. CDR3 size: 14 residues. This clonotype was recorded at least ten times. The target antigen is unknown. This material consisted of PBMCs, taken 15 days after the yellow fever booster vaccination. The chain uses TRBV12-3 or TRBV12-4 and TRBJ2-5; D perhaps matches TRBD1 (6 bases). The source is a man in his late teens or twenties who received the YFV17D yellow fever vaccine. The CDR3 spells CASSRQAHQETQYF. The CDR3 DNA reads TGTGCCAGCAGTCGACAGGCACACCAAGAGACCCAGTACTTC.